The rows below give T cell receptor beta chains drawn from one sample of a study of shared clonotypes between healthy human individuals. Sequenced by immunoSEQ multiplex PCR; TCRdb stores in-frame clones only, minus some. The sample consists of about 2 million clones, around 96% of them appearing once. The sample was naive CD8+ T cells sorted from blood. These receptor sequences come from a man aged 18-30 years in good health. CDR3s include the opening cysteine and the closing phenylalanine or tryptophan. A D gene is named only where the DNA matches it firmly. Rows give clone size only sometimes, using once, few, many, or a class for an expanded clone.

cdr3_nt | cdr3_aa | v_call | clone_size | d_call | j_call
TGTGCCAGCAGCCGGACCCTAGCGAGTGATCGGTACGAGCAGTACTTC | CASSRTLASDRYEQYF | TRBV11-2 | - | - | TRBJ2-7
TGTGCCAGCAGCTGGACTAGCGGGGGGACTTTAGATACGCAGTATTTT | CASSWTSGGTLDTQYF | TRBV7-9 | - | TRBD2 | TRBJ2-3
TGTGCCAGCAGCTCATCGAACTATGGCTACACCTTC | CASSSSNYGYTF | TRBV7-9 | - | - | TRBJ1-2
TGTGCCAGCAGTTCCGGACCGTCCCATGAGCAGTTCTTC | CASSSGPSHEQFF | TRBV28 | - | - | TRBJ2-1
TGTGCCAGCAGTTACTCGAGCACAGGGTTGGAGACCCAGTACTTC | CASSYSSTGLETQYF | TRBV6-5 | - | - | TRBJ2-5
TGCGCCAGCAGCCAAGAGACAGCACCGAACTATGGCTACACCTTC | CASSQETAPNYGYTF | TRBV4-1 | - | - | TRBJ1-2
TGTGCCAGCAGCCCCTGGGGTTTCAACGAGCAGTACTTC | CASSPWGFNEQYF | TRBV9 | - | - | TRBJ2-7
TGTGCCAGCAGTGAAGCGTTCGGACTAGGCACAGATACGCAGTATTTT | CASSEAFGLGTDTQYF | TRBV2 | - | TRBD2 | TRBJ2-3
TGTGCCAGCTCACCTATCGGGACAGGGGATTACGAGCAGTACTTC | CASSPIGTGDYEQYF | TRBV18 | - | TRBD1 | TRBJ2-7
TGTGCCAGCAGCGCGTTACCGGGACAGCCCGAGCAGTACTTC | CASSALPGQPEQYF | TRBV9 | once | TRBD1 | TRBJ2-7
TGTGCCAGCAGCTTAGCGGGCAGGGGGACAGCTAACACTGAAGCTTTCTTT | CASSLAGRGTANTEAFF | TRBV7-9 | - | TRBD1 | TRBJ1-1
TGTGCCTGGAGCCTCGGCGGGGACACTGAAGCTTTCTTT | CAWSLGGDTEAFF | TRBV30 | once | - | TRBJ1-1
TGTGCCAGCAGCTTTACAGGGGGGGCAACTAATGAAAAACTGTTTTTT | CASSFTGGATNEKLFF | TRBV9 | few | TRBD1 | TRBJ1-4
TGTGCTAGTGGTTTACAGGGGATAACTGAAGCTTTCTTT | CASGLQGITEAFF | TRBV12-5 | - | TRBD1 | TRBJ1-1
TGTGCCAGCAGCGTAGGGGGCGGGACTCAAGAGACCCAGTACTTC | CASSVGGGTQETQYF | TRBV9 | - | - | TRBJ2-5
TGTGCCAGTGTTCATGTTCATGAAGCTTTCTTT | CASVHVHEAFF | TRBV6-1 | - | - | TRBJ1-1
TGTGCCAGCAGCTCCCCGGGACAGGGGAGCTACGAGCAGTACTTC | CASSSPGQGSYEQYF | TRBV13 | - | TRBD1 | TRBJ2-7
TGTGCCAGCAGCGCAGCCTTGGGACTAGCGGGGCCGGTCGGGGAGCTGTTTTTT | CASSAALGLAGPVGELFF | TRBV9 | - | TRBD2 | TRBJ2-2
TGTGCCAGCAGTTTATTGGGACAGACAGACACTGAAGCTTTCTTT | CASSLLGQTDTEAFF | TRBV27 | - | TRBD1 | TRBJ1-1
TGTGCCTGGAGTGTTTGGCGCAGGGCCTACAGGACAGATACGCAGTATTTT | CAWSVWRRAYRTDTQYF | TRBV30 | - | - | TRBJ2-3
TGTGCCAGCAGCAGGTGGTGGGGCAGTTCGAACACTGAAGCTTTCTTT | CASSRWWGSSNTEAFF | TRBV21-1 | - | - | TRBJ1-1
TGTGCCAGCAGTCCTCCGGGACCTTGGGGGGAGCAGTTCTTC | CASSPPGPWGEQFF | TRBV2 | - | - | TRBJ2-1
TGCGCCAGCAGCTCGGGGACCTACGAGCAGTACTTC | CASSSGTYEQYF | TRBV5-1 | - | - | TRBJ2-7
TGCAGCGTTGAAGAGGCACAGGGGGAGTCCGGCGAGCAGTACTTC | CSVEEAQGESGEQYF | TRBV29-1 | - | TRBD1 | TRBJ2-7
TGTGCCAACCGCCTAGGGGAAGGGGCGGGTGAAAAACTGTTTTTT | CANRLGEGAGEKLFF | TRBV2 | few | - | TRBJ1-4
TGCGCCAGCAGCCCGGGACTTTCCACGAACACCGGGGAGCTGTTTTTT | CASSPGLSTNTGELFF | TRBV4-1 | - | - | TRBJ2-2
TGTGCCAGCACTGGACCTGGCGGCACCGGGGAGCTGTTTTTT | CASTGPGGTGELFF | TRBV2 | once | - | TRBJ2-2
TGTGCCAGCAGTTACTCGGGGGGCCAAGAGACCCAGTACTTC | CASSYSGGQETQYF | TRBV6-5 | - | - | TRBJ2-5
TGCAGCGCGCAGGGGGGGACTGAAGCTTTCTTT | CSAQGGTEAFF | TRBV29-1 | - | TRBD1 | TRBJ1-1
TGTGCCAGCAGTAGGACAGGGGAGGGTGGCTACACCTTC | CASSRTGEGGYTF | TRBV28 | - | TRBD1 | TRBJ1-2
TGTGCCAGCAGTTCCTCACGCTCCAATGAGCAGTTCTTC | CASSSSRSNEQFF | TRBV6-5 | - | - | TRBJ2-1
TGTGCCAGCAGTGGGTCGGGACAGGCTATAAACTATGGCTACACCTTC | CASSGSGQAINYGYTF | TRBV6-1 | - | TRBD1 | TRBJ1-2
TGTGCCAGCAGCTCTAACAGGGACAATGAGCAGTTCTTC | CASSSNRDNEQFF | TRBV5-6 | - | - | TRBJ2-1
TGCAGCGTTGACCCGGGGTTGAACACTGAAGCTTTCTTT | CSVDPGLNTEAFF | TRBV29-1 | - | - | TRBJ1-1
TGCGCCAGCAGTGAGGGGGGGGGCACAGATACGCAGTATTTT | CASSEGGGTDTQYF | TRBV10-2 | once | TRBD2 | TRBJ2-3
TGTGCCATCAGTCGAGGGACAGCAGGAAACACCATATATTTT | CAISRGTAGNTIYF | TRBV10-3 | once | TRBD1 | TRBJ1-3
TGTGCCAGCGGGATTGCCTACTACAATGAGCAGTTCTTC | CASGIAYYNEQFF | TRBV27 | - | - | TRBJ2-1
TGTGCCAGCAGTTCGGTCGGTCCTAGCGGGACCTACAATGAGCAGTTCTTC | CASSSVGPSGTYNEQFF | TRBV27 | - | TRBD2 | TRBJ2-1
TGTGCCAGCAGCCCGGGACAGGGGGGGTCCTATAATTCACCCCTCCACTTT | CASSPGQGGSYNSPLHF | TRBV7-9 | once | TRBD1 | TRBJ1-6
TGTGCCAGCAGTGAAGCGACAATCGAGCAGTACTTC | CASSEATIEQYF | TRBV6-1 | - | - | TRBJ2-7
TGTGCCAGCAGCTCCGGGACAGTTGGAAACACCATATATTTT | CASSSGTVGNTIYF | TRBV13 | - | TRBD1 | TRBJ1-3
TGTGCCAGCAGTTACTCGCTAGGGGGCGGGGAGACCCAGTACTTC | CASSYSLGGGETQYF | TRBV6-5 | - | TRBD1 | TRBJ2-5
TGCGCCAGCAGCCCTCCCGGTCCGGGCGTCGACTATGGCTACACCTTC | CASSPPGPGVDYGYTF | TRBV4-1 | - | - | TRBJ1-2